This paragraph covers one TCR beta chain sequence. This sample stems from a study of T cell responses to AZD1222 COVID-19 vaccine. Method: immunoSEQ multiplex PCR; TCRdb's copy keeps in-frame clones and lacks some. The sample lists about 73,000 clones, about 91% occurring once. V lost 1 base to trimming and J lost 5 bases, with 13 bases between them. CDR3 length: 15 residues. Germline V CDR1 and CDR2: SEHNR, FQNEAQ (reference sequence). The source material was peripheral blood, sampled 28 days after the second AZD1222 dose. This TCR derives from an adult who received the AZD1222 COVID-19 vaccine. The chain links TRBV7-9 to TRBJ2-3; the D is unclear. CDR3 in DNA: TGTGCCAGCAGCTTAGGCGACTCCATCGTAGATACGCAGTATTTT. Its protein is CASSLGDSIVDTQYF.